These 27 T cell receptor beta chains originate from one sample sequenced in a study of blood T cells in healthy people across ages. A second roughly 7 to 11 cycle PCR used barcoded and J-beta primers. TCRdb reanalysed the 5' RACE reads using MiXCR and keeps one entry per CDR3 protein. Of around 900,000 distinct CDR3 sequences in the sample, 29% are singletons; the top ten hold around 15%. The sequenced sample was blood. The receptors come from a woman of 80 years or more in good health.

This clonotype occurred a few times. This may arise from a read error, as a much more abundant clone is one base away. The V and J genes are TRBV7-8 and TRBJ2-1; 10 positions match TRBD2. The J call is in doubt because the DNA end fits TRBJ2-7 better. Germline V gene sequence: CDR1 SGHVS, CDR2 FQNEAQ. The CDR3 contains 18 residues. The CDR3 nucleotides are TGTGCCAGCAGCTTAGCGCAAACGGGACTAGCGACCTACAATGAGCAGTACTTC. Translated, it gives CASSLAQTGLATYNEQYF.

This chain connects TRBV20-1 to TRBJ2-5; unclear D gene. The germline V gene encodes CDR1 DFQATT and CDR2 SNEGSKA (reference sequence). The V and J ends lost 3 bases and 4 bases respectively, with 9 bases between them. CDR3 length: 12 residues. The CDR3 nucleotides read TGCAGTGCTAGGGGCAGTGGAGAGACCCAGTACTTC. It specifies CSARGSGETQYF.

Of note for this clonotype: This may come from a read error, since a much larger clone is one base off. V and J are TRBV20-1 and TRBJ1-2, with D tentatively TRBD1 (5 bases). Trimming took off 0 bases at V and 13 bases at J, with 24 bases between the two ends. The CDR3 covers 15 residues. Germline lookup yields CDR1 DFQATT and CDR2 SNEGSKA (reference sequence). CDR3 protein: CSAREAGKTAIKVTF. The CDR3 bases are TGCAGTGCTAGAGAGGCAGGGAAAACGGCGATTAAAGTCACCTTC.

This clonotype came up a few times. The chain has TRBV12-3 or TRBV12-4 and TRBJ1-3, with TRBD1 matching over 8 bases. Trimming took 6 bases from V and 4 from J; bases not matched to a gene: 8. CDR3 length: 15 residues. CDR3 sequence reads: CASRPQGGAGNTIYF. For the CDR3, the DNA is TGTGCCAGCAGGCCACAGGGGGGAGCGGGAAACACCATATATTTT.

This clonotype was detected many times. V usage is TRBV5-1 and J usage is TRBJ2-1; D is uncertain. Trimming took off 2 bases at V and 0 bases at J, with 9 bases between the two ends. Germline V lookup: CDR1 SGHRS, CDR2 YFSETQ. The CDR3 loop spans 15 amino acids. The CDR3 region is CASSFDTSSYNEQFF. The CDR3 nucleotides are TGCGCCAGCAGCTTTGACACGAGCTCCTACAATGAGCAGTTCTTC.

This clonotype was detected only a few times. The chain employs TRBV12-3 or TRBV12-4 and TRBJ2-1; 11 bases align to TRBD2. Losses at the gene ends were 1 base for V and 9 bases for J; bases not matched to a gene: 8. This CDR3 spans 16 amino acids. The CDR3 sequence is CASSLESSGRASEQFF. The CDR3 nucleotides read TGTGCCAGCAGTTTAGAGAGTAGCGGGAGGGCCTCTGAGCAGTTCTTC.

The J gene is TRBJ2-1, the V gene TRBV6-5; no firm D call. This CDR3 is 13 amino acids long. Germline V lookup: CDR1 MNHEY, CDR2 SVGAGI. V lost 10 bases and J lost 0, with 10 bases in between. CDR3 residues: CANRYLSYNEQFF. The DNA for the CDR3 is TGTGCCAATCGGTACCTCTCCTACAATGAGCAGTTCTTC.

This clonotype came up many times. The J gene is TRBJ2-1, the V gene TRBV6-2 or TRBV6-3; TRBD1 is a possible D gene (6 bases). Germline-derived CDR1 and CDR2 are MNHEY and SVGEGT. V shed 7 bases and J shed 7 bases, with 23 bases lying between them. The CDR3 is 16 residues long. The CDR3 sequence is CASISHGAPQGNEQFF. CDR3 in DNA: TGTGCCAGCATATCCCACGGGGCTCCCCAGGGGAATGAGCAGTTCTTC.

The genes are TRBV10-3 and TRBJ2-3; tentative D call: TRBD2 (5 bases). The length of the CDR3 is 16 residues. Trimming stripped 4 bases from V and 1 base from J, with 15 bases between. Germline CDR1 and CDR2: ENHRY and SYGVKD. The CDR3 here is CAISVALVERTDTQYF. CDR3 sequence (DNA): TGTGCCATCAGTGTAGCGCTGGTGGAACGCACAGATACGCAGTATTTT.

Details on this clonotype: A read error may be the cause here, since a much bigger clone is one base away. The gene calls are TRBV5-1 and TRBJ2-7, with TRBD1 matching over 8 bases. Trimming took 1 base from V and 7 from J; bases not matched to a gene: 13. The CDR3 runs to 16 residues. From germline, CDR1 is SGHRS and CDR2 YFSETQ. CDR3 bases: TGCGCCAGCAGCTTGAGGGGGACAGGCTTCGACAATGAGCAGTACTTC. As protein: CASSLRGTGFDNEQYF.

V is TRBV29-1 and J is TRBJ2-1; TRBD2 is a possible D gene (5 bases). The V gene lost 4 bases and the J gene lost 1 base, with 11 bases spanning the gap. Germline V gene data show CDR1 as SQVTM and CDR2 as ANQGSEA. The CDR3 is 14 residues long. CDR3 in amino acids: CSVGPRDSYNEQFF. CDR3 nucleotide sequence: TGCAGCGTTGGACCGAGGGATTCCTACAATGAGCAGTTCTTC.

On this clonotype: A much larger clone is a single base away; this may be a read error. In nucleotides, the CDR3 is TGCAGTGCTAGAGGAGAAGTTCCCGATGAGCAGTTCTTC. Amino acids: CSARGEVPDEQFF. This chain connects TRBV20-1 to TRBJ2-1; D is unclear. V shed 1 base and J shed 8 bases, with 12 bases lying between them. Germline CDR1 is DFQATT and CDR2 is SNEGSKA (reference sequence). This CDR3 has 13 residues.

This CDR3 reads CASSSRRDAQYF. CDR3 DNA sequence: TGTGCCAGCAGTTCCCGGCGGGATGCGCAGTATTTT. The chain joins TRBV6-5 to TRBJ2-3, with D perhaps matching TRBD2 (6 bases). The germline gives CDR1 MNHEY, CDR2 SVGAGI. The V end lost 4 bases, the J end lost 10 bases, and 12 bases lay between the germline ends. The CDR3 covers 12 residues.

The rearrangement joins TRBV15 to TRBJ2-6; 11 bases are shared with TRBD2. Per the germline V gene, CDR1 is LNHNV and CDR2 is YYDKDF (reference sequence). The J segment lost 2 bases and the V segment lost 4 bases, leaving 10 bases of the junction unmatched. The length of the CDR3 is 19 residues. DNA for the CDR3: TGTGCCACCAGCACTCCCCTAGCGGGGGGACTAGCTGGGGCCAACGTCCTGACTTTC. Encoded protein: CATSTPLAGGLAGANVLTF. Filled out from reference TRBV15 and TRBJ2-6, the complete variable domain reads DAMVIQNPRYQVTQFGKPVTLSCSQTLNHNVMYWYQQKSSQAPKLLFHYYDKDFNNEADTPDNFQSRRPNTSFCFLDIRSPGLGDTAMYLCATSTPLAGGLAGANVLTFGAGSRLTVL.

In this sample, this clonotype turned up a few times. The J gene is TRBJ1-2, the V gene TRBV6-1; D may be TRBD1 (5 bases). From germline, CDR1 is MNHNS and CDR2 SASEGT. The CDR3 is 16 amino acids. The germline V and J ends were trimmed by 7 bases and 1 base, with 19 bases remaining between them. The CDR3 here is CASIRTPSTLNYGYTF. The CDR3 region has the DNA TGTGCCAGCATTCGGACACCGTCAACCCTTAACTATGGCTACACCTTC.

The J gene is TRBJ1-4, the V gene TRBV27; tentatively, D is TRBD1 (5 bases). The CDR3 is made up of 17 amino acids. Trimming removed 7 bases at V and 1 base at J, with 19 bases between. Germline CDR1 MNHEY, CDR2 SMNVEV (reference sequence). The CDR3 loop is CASTKSRGAGTNEKLFF. The CDR3, as DNA: TGTGCCAGCACCAAGTCGAGGGGAGCAGGAACTAATGAAAAACTGTTTTTT.

This sequence joins TRBV12-3 or TRBV12-4 and TRBJ2-3; D gene unclear. V lost 5 bases to trimming and J lost 3 bases, with 15 bases between them. CDR3 length: 15 residues. CDR3 residues: CASSPSVGITDTQYF. CDR3 nucleotide sequence: TGTGCCAGCAGTCCCTCCGTGGGTATAACAGATACGCAGTATTTT.

This clonotype was detected many times. J is TRBJ2-3 and V is TRBV5-8; TRBD1 agrees at 7 bases. Per germline, CDR1 SGHTS and CDR2 YDEGEE. J gave up 3 bases and V 3 bases, and 7 bases lay outside the gene matches. CDR3 length equals 15 residues. DNA of the CDR3: TGTGCCAGCAGCTGGCGGGCAGGGGGTACAGATACGCAGTATTTT. Its protein is CASSWRAGGTDTQYF.

The J gene is TRBJ1-4, the V gene TRBV14; D possibly corresponds to TRBD1 (6 bases). V was trimmed by 0 bases and J by 5 bases, leaving 10 bases between them. The CDR3 length is 15 residues. Germline-derived CDR1 and CDR2 are SGHDN and FVKESK. This chain's CDR3 is CASSQDGTGNEKLFF. CDR3 bases: TGTGCCAGCAGCCAAGACGGCACAGGGAATGAAAAACTGTTTTTT.

With respect to this clonotype: This clone may be a read error of a much larger clone one base away. V usage is TRBV4-1 and J usage is TRBJ2-3; the match to TRBD2 covers 9 bases. The V segment lost 0 bases and the J segment 8 bases; nucleotides outside the gene matches: 9. This CDR3 region has 16 residues. The germline V gene encodes CDR1 MGHRA and CDR2 YSYEKL. CDR3 loop: CASSQDRGLAAGTQYF. The CDR3 nucleotides read TGCGCCAGCAGCCAAGATAGGGGACTAGCTGCAGGTACGCAGTATTTT.

This clonotype was picked up many times. The chain has TRBV6-2 or TRBV6-3 and TRBJ2-7; D remains ambiguous. Germline loops: CDR1 MNHEY, CDR2 SVGEGT. Deletions cut 8 bases from V and 1 base from J, with 15 bases between. The length of the CDR3 is 14 residues. The chain's CDR3 is CASRWQTQSYEQYF. CDR3 DNA sequence: TGTGCCAGCCGGTGGCAGACACAGTCCTACGAGCAGTACTTC.

This clonotype was observed at least ten times. The chain carries TRBV7-2 and TRBJ2-3; D gene ambiguous. The germline V and J ends were trimmed by 0 bases and 4 bases, with 8 bases remaining between them. This CDR3 is built from 14 residues. Germline CDR1 reads SGHTA; CDR2 reads FQGNSA. CDR3 sequence (DNA): TGTGCCAGCAGCTTAGCTAGAGCTGCAGATACGCAGTATTTT. Protein sequence: CASSLARAADTQYF.

V is TRBV11-2 and J is TRBJ2-5, with 11 nucleotides matching TRBD2. V was clipped by 3 bases and J by 2 bases; unmatched bases: 8. The germline CDR1 and CDR2 sequences are SGHAT and FQNNGV. This CDR3 is built from 17 residues. The CDR3 sequence is CASSLGSGGARQETQYF. CDR3 in DNA: TGTGCCAGCAGCTTGGGTAGCGGGGGGGCCCGACAAGAGACCCAGTACTTC. Variable domain in full (rest from reference TRBV11-2 and TRBJ2-5): EAGVAQSPRYKIIEKRQSVAFWCNPISGHATLYWYQQILGQGPKLLIQFQNNGVVDDSQLPKDRFSAERLKGVDSTLKIQPAKLEDSAVYLCASSLGSGGARQETQYFGPGTRLLVL.

About this clonotype: A much more abundant neighbour one base away suggests this may be a read error. This chain connects TRBV20-1 to TRBJ2-1, with D tentatively TRBD2 (7 bases). The V gene lost 6 bases and the J gene lost 6 bases, with 21 bases spanning the gap. This CDR3 has 15 amino acids. The germline V gene encodes CDR1 DFQATT and CDR2 SNEGSKA (reference sequence). The CDR3 coding sequence is TGCAGTGCCCCAGGGGCTAGCGGACGTCCCAATGAGCAGTTCTTC. This encodes CSAPGASGRPNEQFF.

About this clonotype itself: This could be a read error, since a much larger clone is one nucleotide away. The rearrangement uses TRBV6-5 and TRBJ2-4; D unclear. Germline lookup yields CDR1 MNHEY and CDR2 SVGAGI. V was trimmed by 2 bases and J by 15 bases, leaving 20 bases between them. The CDR3 totals 14 residues. The CDR3 loop reads CASSYDTSTYERYF. CDR3 DNA: TGTGCCAGCAGTTACGATACCAGCACTTACGAGCGGTACTTC.

This clonotype was seen ten or more times. V is TRBV5-4 and J is TRBJ2-5; D might be TRBD2 (6 bases). This CDR3 has 16 residues. From germline, CDR1 is SGHNT and CDR2 YYREEE (reference sequence). Between the trimmed V and J ends, which lost 1 base and 6 bases, there was a span of 19 bases. CDR3 sequence reads: CASSLISGLSVKTQYF. For the CDR3, the DNA is TGTGCCAGCAGCTTGATTTCGGGACTCTCGGTGAAGACCCAGTACTTC.

The V gene is TRBV10-1, the J gene TRBJ2-1, with TRBD1 identical over 8 bases. CDR3 length equals 15 residues. Germline lookup yields CDR1 WNHNN and CDR2 SYGVQD (reference sequence). The V segment lost 7 bases and the J segment 3 bases; nucleotides outside the gene matches: 8. The CDR3 protein is CASNPRQGFYNEQFF. DNA for the CDR3: TGCGCCAGCAACCCGAGACAGGGGTTCTACAATGAGCAGTTCTTC.